This TCR beta chain came from a study of blood T cell repertoires in COVID-19. Overall study context: Spain, Italy and the United States supplied samples that represented acute and convalescent COVID-19. T cells, B-cell-depleted T cells, or PBMCs supplied cDNA or gDNA.

On this clone: Other DNA sequences from this sample encode an identical CDR3 as well.

How the authors handled the data: How many nucleated cells were present was estimated from reference gene primer amplification. This table comes from immunoSEQ multiplex PCR, and its TCRdb copy is limited to in-frame clones, with some not included. The V and J calls and the clone size are those of that table, but D and trimming were determined from the DNA. The data contain more than 95,000 clones, approximately 90% of them singletons. What was sequenced was peripheral blood. The source is a man aged 55 to 70 with acute or convalescent COVID-19.

The DNA for the CDR3 is TGTGCCTGGAATCTAGGACAGATGAACACTGAAGCTTTCTTT. Amino acid sequence: CAWNLGQMNTEAFF. V is TRBV30 and J is TRBJ1-1, with TRBD1 as a possible D gene (6 bases). Deletions cut 4 bases from V and 0 bases from J, with 12 bases between. This CDR3 spans 14 amino acids. The germline V gene encodes CDR1 GTSNPN and CDR2 SVGIG (reference sequence).